A selection of T cell receptor beta chains follows, all from one sample in a study of control samples from healthy donors and cancer patients. This table comes from immunoSEQ multiplex PCR, and its TCRdb copy is limited to in-frame clones, with some not included. The sample lists over 100,000 clones, around 89% occurring once. Material: blood. The receptors were sampled from a woman between 50 and 59 years old in good health. Each CDR3 is given with its conserved first and last residue. The order of the fields is D gene, CDR3 length, clone size, J gene, V gene, CDR3 DNA, CDR3 protein. D genes are given only for firm matches. Not all rows give a size; the values are once, few, many and, for expanded clones, a class.

. | 14 | few | TRBJ1-1 | TRBV4-3 | TGCGCCAGCAGCTCCGGGGGGATGAACACTGAAGCTTTCTTT | CASSSGGMNTEAFF
. | 16 | once | TRBJ2-4 | TRBV4-3 | TGCGCCAGCAGCCAAGAATCTGGACGTTTCAAAAACATTCAGTACTTC | CASSQESGRFKNIQYF
. | 17 | . | TRBJ1-4 | TRBV4-3 | TGCGCCAGCAGCCAAGATTCGACAGTCCGGACTAATGAAAAACTGTTTTTT | CASSQDSTVRTNEKLFF
. | 15 | . | TRBJ2-5 | TRBV14 | TGTGCCAGCAGCCACAGGGAACAGCCCCAAGAGACCCAGTACTTC | CASSHREQPQETQYF
TRBD1 | 13 | few | TRBJ1-2 | TRBV30 | TGTGCCTGGAGCACAGGGGGCAAGTATGGCTACACCTTC | CAWSTGGKYGYTF
. | 13 | once | TRBJ2-2 | TRBV25-1 | TGTGCCAGCACCCCCGGACTTACCGGGGAGCTGTTTTTT | CASTPGLTGELFF
. | 13 | . | TRBJ2-1 | TRBV3-1/TRBV3-2 | TGTGCCAGCAGCCAAGAGGGGATCTATGAGCAGTTCTTC | CASSQEGIYEQFF
TRBD2 | 15 | . | TRBJ2-1 | TRBV7-3 | TGTGCCAGCAGTCTTAGCGGGAATGGTACAGGTGAGCAGTTCTTC | CASSLSGNGTGEQFF
. | 15 | . | TRBJ1-5 | TRBV6-6 | TGTGCCAGCAGTTTCCAACAGGGCCTCGGTCAGCCCCAGCATTTT | CASSFQQGLGQPQHF
TRBD2 | 17 | . | TRBJ2-5 | TRBV5-1 | TGCGCCAGCAGCTTGTGGATACTAGCGGGAGGCGCTGAGACCCAGTACTTC | CASSLWILAGGAETQYF
. | 13 | . | TRBJ1-4 | TRBV19 | TGTGCCAGTAGTAGCGGGGGATACGAAAAACTGTTTTTT | CASSSGGYEKLFF
. | 13 | . | TRBJ2-2 | TRBV12-5 | TGTGCTAGTGGTTTTGGGGGCACCGGGGAGCTGTTTTTT | CASGFGGTGELFF
TRBD1 | 15 | . | TRBJ2-1 | TRBV9 | TGTGCCAGCAGCGTAGGACAGGGGGCTGGGAATGAGCAGTTCTTC | CASSVGQGAGNEQFF
. | 16 | once | TRBJ1-4 | TRBV3-1/TRBV3-2 | TGTGCCAGCAGCCCGAGTCCGGACTCCGGCGGGGAAAAACTGTTTTTT | CASSPSPDSGGEKLFF
. | 11 | . | TRBJ1-2 | TRBV24-1 | TGTGCCACCAAATTGGGGCATGGCTACACCTTC | CATKLGHGYTF
. | 12 | . | TRBJ1-4 | TRBV2 | TGTGCCAGCAGTATATTGAATGAAAAACTGTTTTTT | CASSILNEKLFF
TRBD1 | 14 | . | TRBJ1-1 | TRBV19 | TGTGCCAGTATGGGACAGGGGACGAACACTGAAGCTTTCTTT | CASMGQGTNTEAFF